Below, 27 T cell receptor beta chains from the same sample are listed, as sequenced in a study of blood T cell repertoires in COVID-19. Only in-frame clones appear in the TCRdb table, and some are missing; sequencing was by immunoSEQ multiplex PCR. The sample holds about 75,000 clones, 74% seen once. Sequencing used peripheral blood. All receptors come from a human donor with acute or convalescent COVID-19. The donor label of this sample is uncertain.

By its share, this clone is medium-sized. V and J are TRBV19 and TRBJ2-7; the match to TRBD1 covers 9 bases. The germline CDR1 and CDR2 sequences are LNHDA and SQIVND (reference sequence). J gave up 3 bases and V 1 base, and 7 bases lay outside the gene matches. This CDR3 region has 16 residues. The CDR3 here is CASSIVDRGDLYEQYV. CDR3 DNA: TGTGCCAGTAGTATAGTAGACAGGGGGGACCTCTACGAGCAGTACGTC.

V is TRBV2 and J is TRBJ2-2, with 13 positions matching TRBD2. Per germline, CDR1 SNHLY and CDR2 FYNNEI. The CDR3 runs to 15 residues. Trimming took 9 bases from V and 1 from J; bases not matched to a gene: 2. CDR3: CASRTSGRNTGELFF. CDR3 nucleotides: TGTGCCAGTAGGACTAGCGGGAGGAACACCGGGGAGCTGTTTTTT.

This chain's CDR3 is CATSRDRGILQPQHF. CDR3 sequence (DNA): TGTGCCACCAGCAGAGACAGGGGAATACTTCAGCCCCAGCATTTT. The V and J genes are TRBV15 and TRBJ1-5; D perhaps matches TRBD1 (6 bases). Trimming shortened V by 0 bases and J by 6 bases, and 12 bases separated the two germline ends. The CDR3 runs to 15 residues. Germline V lookup: CDR1 LNHNV, CDR2 YYDKDF (reference sequence).

The chain is built from TRBV7-9 and TRBJ1-4; no definite D call. CDR3 size: 13 residues. V was trimmed by 5 bases and J by 7 bases, leaving 11 bases between them. Germline V lookup: CDR1 SEHNR, CDR2 FQNEAQ (reference sequence). The CDR3 bases are TGTGCCAGCAGCCCATTATACAGTGAAAAACTGTTTTTT. This encodes CASSPLYSEKLFF.

This chain uses TRBV30 with TRBJ2-3, with D unclear. The CDR3 length is 13 residues. The V end was cut by 0 bases, the J end by 0 bases, with 4 bases between. In germline, CDR1 is GTSNPN, CDR2 SVGIG (reference sequence). CDR3 in DNA: TGTGCCTGGAGTGTGGGCAGCACAGATACGCAGTATTTT. This translates into CAWSVGSTDTQYF.

This clone was found once. CDR3 bases: TGTGCCAGCAGTTACCACTCCACAGATACGCAGTATTTT. Protein sequence: CASSYHSTDTQYF. The genes are TRBV6-6 and TRBJ2-3; D remains ambiguous. CDR1 is MNHNY, CDR2 SVGAGI, per germline (reference sequence). V dropped 2 bases and J dropped 2 bases, with 5 bases sitting between them. The CDR3 sequence is 13 residues long.

The CDR3 loop reads CASSLGGTSGSGGTDTQYF. In nucleotides, the CDR3 is TGTGCCAGCAGCTTGGGCGGGACTAGCGGGTCCGGGGGCACAGATACGCAGTATTTT. The rearrangement joins TRBV5-8 to TRBJ2-3, with 12 bases lining up with TRBD2. Germline CDR1 SGHTS, CDR2 YDEGEE. With 0 bases clipped from V and 1 base from J, the junction kept 9 bases outside the gene matches. This CDR3 contains 19 residues.

This chain links TRBV7-9 with TRBJ1-4; 7 bases line up with TRBD1. The CDR3 is made up of 15 amino acids. Germline CDR1 and CDR2: SEHNR and FQNEAQ (reference sequence). Unmatched junction bases numbered 9, after V lost 4 bases and J lost 7 bases. CDR3 sequence (DNA): TGTGCCAGCAGCTCCCCGACAGGGAAGGGTGAAAAACTGTTTTTT. Protein sequence: CASSSPTGKGEKLFF.

The chain recombines TRBV15 with TRBJ2-1, with D unclear. The germline V and J ends were trimmed by 3 bases and 5 bases, with 17 bases remaining between them. The length of the CDR3 is 16 residues. Germline values: CDR1 LNHNV, CDR2 YYDKDF (reference sequence). In DNA form, the CDR3 reads TGTGCCACCAGCAGGGTCAGGATGTACAGTGACAATGAGCAGTTCTTC. It translates to CATSRVRMYSDNEQFF. The entire variable domain, with the rest obtained from reference TRBV15 and TRBJ2-1, is as follows: DAMVIQNPRYQVTQFGKPVTLSCSQTLNHNVMYWYQQKSSQAPKLLFHYYDKDFNNEADTPDNFQSRRPNTSFCFLDIRSPGLGDTAMYLCATSRVRMYSDNEQFFGPGTRLTVL.

This clone was counted a few times. This sequence joins TRBV27 and TRBJ2-1, with 7 nucleotides matching TRBD1. J gave up 6 bases and V 5 bases, and 7 bases lay outside the gene matches. Germline CDR1 reads MNHEY; CDR2 reads SMNVEV (reference sequence). The length of the CDR3 is 14 residues. CDR3 region: CASSPRRGRNEQFF. The CDR3 region has the DNA TGTGCCAGCAGTCCTCGTAGGGGGCGCAATGAGCAGTTCTTC.

There are a few counts of this clone. This chain joins TRBV5-1 and TRBJ2-5; 7 nucleotides match TRBD1. The CDR3 totals 14 residues. The V and J ends lost 4 bases and 0 bases, in that order; junction bases with no gene match: 3. CDR1 and CDR2 (germline): SGHRS, YFSETQ. The CDR3 region is CASSTTGYQETQYF. The CDR3 DNA follows: TGCGCCAGCAGCACGACAGGGTACCAAGAGACCCAGTACTTC.

The gene calls are TRBV28 and TRBJ1-1; 7 positions agree with TRBD1. This CDR3 region has 13 residues. Losses at the gene ends were 5 bases for V and 2 bases for J; bases not matched to a gene: 2. Germline V lookup: CDR1 MDHEN, CDR2 SYDVKM. CDR3 DNA sequence: TGTGCCAGCAGTAGGACAGGTAACACTGAAGCTTTCTTT. It encodes CASSRTGNTEAFF. Drawing the rest from reference TRBV28 and TRBJ1-1, the complete variable domain is DVKVTQSSRYLVKRTGEKVFLECVQDMDHENMFWYRQDPGLGLRLIYFSYDVKMKEKGDIPEGYSVSREKKERFSLILESASTNQTSMYLCASSRTGNTEAFFGQGTRLTVV.

The CDR3 nucleotides are TGTGCCAGCAGTTACTTGTGGGGGACAGGGATTGAAGCTTTCTTT. This gives the protein CASSYLWGTGIEAFF. V and J are TRBV6-5 and TRBJ1-1; TRBD1 agrees at 9 bases. The germline gives CDR1 MNHEY, CDR2 SVGAGI. J was trimmed by 7 bases and V by 1 base; bases with no gene match: 7. The CDR3 has 15 amino acids.

This clone was detected only a few times. The chain uses TRBV5-1 and TRBJ1-3; perhaps TRBD1 as D (5 bases). Germline V gives CDR1 SGHRS, CDR2 YFSETQ. Trimming cost V 1 base and J 0 bases, with 14 bases left between them. This CDR3 contains 17 residues. The CDR3: CASSLLAGSNSGNTIYF. In nucleotides, the CDR3 is TGCGCCAGCAGCTTGCTCGCAGGGTCAAACTCTGGAAACACCATATATTTT.

The chain carries TRBV6-1 and TRBJ1-3, with 7 nucleotides matching TRBD1. In germline, CDR1 is MNHNS, CDR2 SASEGT. CDR3 size: 17 residues. Trimming removed 0 bases from V and 0 bases from J; junction bases left unmatched: 5. Here the CDR3 reads CASSEALGQSSGNTIYF. In nucleotides, the CDR3 is TGTGCCAGCAGTGAAGCGTTGGGACAGAGCTCTGGAAACACCATATATTTT.

The chain has TRBV30 and TRBJ2-1; TRBD2 aligns across 12 bases. The CDR3 loop spans 16 amino acids. CDR1 is GTSNPN, CDR2 SVGIG, per germline (reference sequence). Losses at the gene ends were 1 base for V and 1 base for J; bases not matched to a gene: 2. The CDR3 nucleotides read TGTGCCTGGAGTGAAGGACTAGCGGGATCCTACAATGAGCAGTTCTTC. Protein product: CAWSEGLAGSYNEQFF. The whole variable domain, remainder taken from reference TRBV30 and TRBJ2-1, is SQTIHQWPATLVQPVGSPLSLECTVEGTSNPNLYWYRQAAGRGLQLLFYSVGIGQISSEVPQNLSASRPQDRQFILSSKKLLLSDSGFYLCAWSEGLAGSYNEQFFGPGTRLTVL.

This clone was observed once. The chain carries TRBV30 and TRBJ2-1; perhaps TRBD2 as D (5 bases). The V end was cut by 0 bases, the J end by 10 bases, with 13 bases between. The CDR3 extends over 13 amino acids. Germline V CDR1 and CDR2: GTSNPN, SVGIG (reference sequence). The DNA of the CDR3 is TGTGCCTGGAGTGTACGGGATTTCGGGGAGCAGTTCTTC. Translating gives CAWSVRDFGEQFF.

Only one count was recorded for this clone. CDR3 nucleotide sequence: TGTGCCAGCACTCCAAACAGGGGGCTAAGATTCGGCTACACCTTC. Translating gives CASTPNRGLRFGYTF. This chain uses TRBV6-5 with TRBJ1-2; 9 bases are a match to TRBD1. The trim removed 7 bases at V and 8 bases at J, leaving 14 bases unmatched. The CDR3 is 15 amino acids. Germline CDR1 and CDR2: MNHEY and SVGAGI.

The chain links TRBV7-9 to TRBJ1-1; 9 bases fit TRBD1. This CDR3 is 14 amino acids long. Germline lookup yields CDR1 SEHNR and CDR2 FQNEAQ (reference sequence). J gave up 3 bases and V 5 bases, and 4 bases lay outside the gene matches. CDR3 amino acids: CASSTGQGHTEAFF. The CDR3 DNA reads TGTGCCAGCAGCACGGGACAGGGTCACACTGAAGCTTTCTTT.

This clone has only a few counts. The chain employs TRBV19 and TRBJ1-2, with 8 bases fitting TRBD1. V lost 6 bases to trimming and J lost 4 bases; unmatched junction nucleotides: 4. Germline V lookup: CDR1 LNHDA, CDR2 SQIVND (reference sequence). The CDR3 extends over 13 amino acids. The CDR3 protein is CASSRDRLYGYTF. Here the CDR3 DNA reads TGTGCCAGTAGCCGGGACAGGCTCTATGGCTACACCTTC.

The V gene is TRBV19, the J gene TRBJ1-2; D possibly corresponds to TRBD1 (6 bases). Looked up from germline, CDR1 is LNHDA and CDR2 is SQIVND (reference sequence). This CDR3 spans 15 amino acids. V was trimmed by 3 bases and J by 2 bases, leaving 13 bases between them. In DNA form, the CDR3 reads TGTGCCAGTAGTATCCCGGGACAAAAAAACTATGGCTACACCTTC. This sequence encodes CASSIPGQKNYGYTF.

V usage is TRBV18 and J usage is TRBJ1-1, with D possibly being TRBD1 (5 bases). V dropped 3 bases and J dropped 3 bases, with 8 bases sitting between them. This CDR3 is 13 amino acids long. The germline gives CDR1 KGHSH, CDR2 LQKENI. The chain's CDR3 is CASSPWGDTEAFF. CDR3 bases: TGTGCCAGCTCACCTTGGGGGGACACTGAAGCTTTCTTT.

The CDR3 here is CASSQVGGSYNSPLHF. The DNA for the CDR3 is TGTGCCAGCAGCCAAGTGGGGGGGTCCTATAATTCACCCCTCCACTTT. The chain has TRBV3-1 (or the pseudogene TRBV3-2) and TRBJ1-6, with a possible D match to TRBD1 (5 bases). From germline, CDR1 is LGHDT and CDR2 YNNKEL (reference sequence). V was clipped by 1 base and J by 1 base, with 8 bases between them. This CDR3 spans 16 amino acids.

On this clone: Additional DNA sequences in this sample encode the identical CDR3. V and J are TRBV19 and TRBJ2-5; 8 nucleotides line up with TRBD2. J lost 3 bases, V lost 5 bases, and 11 bases had no gene match. This CDR3 region has 16 residues. Germline V lookup: CDR1 LNHDA, CDR2 SQIVND (reference sequence). CDR3 nucleotide sequence: TGTGCCAGTAGTTCGGGAACTAGCGGTAAAAAAGAGACCCAGTACTTC. Its protein is CASSSGTSGKKETQYF.

The rearrangement joins TRBV4-3 to TRBJ1-2, with 7 bases aligning to TRBD1. The CDR3 has 14 amino acids. Germline lookup yields CDR1 LGHNA and CDR2 YSLEER. The V gene end was trimmed by 0 bases and the J gene end by 4 bases; junction bases not matched to a gene: 2. The CDR3 spells CASSQERGPYGYTF. In nucleotides, the CDR3 is TGCGCCAGCAGCCAAGAAAGGGGGCCCTATGGCTACACCTTC.

This clone is a singleton in its sample. The CDR3 sequence is CASSTLRTAINQPQHF. The CDR3, as DNA: TGTGCCAGTAGTACCCTAAGGACAGCTATAAATCAGCCCCAGCATTTT. V and J are TRBV19 and TRBJ1-5; D is possibly TRBD1 (6 bases). Germline CDR1 is LNHDA and CDR2 is SQIVND (reference sequence). The CDR3 is 16 residues long. The V end lost 4 bases, the J end lost 4 bases, and 17 bases lay between the germline ends.

The chain recombines TRBV9 with TRBJ2-5; D perhaps matches TRBD1 (6 bases). The germline CDR1 and CDR2 sequences are SGDLS and YYNGEE. The CDR3 spans 13 residues. V gave up 3 bases and J gave up 5 bases, with 11 bases separating them. The CDR3 region has the DNA TGTGCCAGCAGCGCACAGGGTTGGGAGACCCAGTACTTC. Translation gives CASSAQGWETQYF. Using reference TRBV9 and TRBJ2-5 for the parts outside the CDR3, the full variable domain is DSGVTQTPKHLITATGQRVTLRCSPRSGDLSVYWYQQSLDQGLQFLIQYYNGEERAKGNILERFSAQQFPDLHSELNLSSLELGDSALYFCASSAQGWETQYFGPGTRLLVL.